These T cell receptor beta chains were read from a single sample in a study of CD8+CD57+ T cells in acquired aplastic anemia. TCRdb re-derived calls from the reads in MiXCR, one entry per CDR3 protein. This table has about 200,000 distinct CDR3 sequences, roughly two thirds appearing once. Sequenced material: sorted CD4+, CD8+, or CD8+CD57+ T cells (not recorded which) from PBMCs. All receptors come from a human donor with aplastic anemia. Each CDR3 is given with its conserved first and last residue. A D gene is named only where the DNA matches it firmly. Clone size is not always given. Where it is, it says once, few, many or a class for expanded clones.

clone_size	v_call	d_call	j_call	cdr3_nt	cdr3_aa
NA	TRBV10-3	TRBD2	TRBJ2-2	TGTGCCATCGGGAGGGACACCGGGGAGCTGTTTTTT	CAIGRDTGELFF
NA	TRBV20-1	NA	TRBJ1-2	TGCAGTGCCTCGGACAGTGAGAACTATGGCTACACCTTC	CSASDSENYGYTF
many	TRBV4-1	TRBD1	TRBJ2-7	TGCGCCAGCAGCCAAGTGCAGGGGGCACCTTCCTACGAGCAGTACTTC	CASSQVQGAPSYEQYF
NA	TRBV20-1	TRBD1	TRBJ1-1	TGCAGGGGAAGTAATACAGGGGAGACTGAAGCTTTCTTT	CRGSNTGETEAFF
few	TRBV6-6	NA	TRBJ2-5	TGTGCCAGCAGTTGGTCGGGCCGGGAGACCCAGTACTTC	CASSWSGRETQYF
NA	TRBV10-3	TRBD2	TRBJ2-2	TGTGCCATCAGTGAACTAGCGGCGAACACCGGGGAGCTGTTTTTC	CAISELAANTGELFF
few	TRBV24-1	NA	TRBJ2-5	TGTGCCACCAGTGAAGCCGACAGTAGTCGAGAGACCCAGTACTTC	CATSEADSSRETQYF
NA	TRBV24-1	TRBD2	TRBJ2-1	TGTGCCACCAGCGTCAGCGGGAGTTCCATTGAGCAGTTCTTC	CATSVSGSSIEQFF
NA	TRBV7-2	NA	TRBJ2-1	TGTGCCAGCAGCTTAATTCGGGGGCAGTACAATGAGCAGTTCTTC	CASSLIRGQYNEQFF
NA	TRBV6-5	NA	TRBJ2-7	TGTGCCATCAGTGTGGCCGGCTACGAGCAGTACTTC	CAISVAGYEQYF
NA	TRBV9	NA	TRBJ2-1	TGTGCCAGCAGCGTAGTGGCTAGCTATGAGCAGTTCTTC	CASSVVASYEQFF
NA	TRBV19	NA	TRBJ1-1	TGTGCCAGTGGGGGACACCTTCGCACTGAAGCTTTCTTT	CASGGHLRTEAFF
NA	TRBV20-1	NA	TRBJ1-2	TGCAGTGCTAGCTCGACAGGAGACTATGGCTACACCTTC	CSASSTGDYGYTF
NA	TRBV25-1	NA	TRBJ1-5	TGTGCCAGCAGTGAGGGTAGGGAGTATAGCAATCAGCCCCAGCATTTT	CASSEGREYSNQPQHF
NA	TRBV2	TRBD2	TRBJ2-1	TGTGCCAGCAGTGCCGGCGGGGGAGCGGGGTCGTACGAGCAGTTCTTC	CASSAGGGAGSYEQFF
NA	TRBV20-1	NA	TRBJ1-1	TGCAGTGCTATGGATGCTAACACTGAAGCTTTCTTT	CSAMDANTEAFF
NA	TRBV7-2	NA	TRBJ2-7	TGTGCCAGCAGCTTAGTTCGCGAGCAGTACTTC	CASSLVREQYF
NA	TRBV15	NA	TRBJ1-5	TGTGCCAGCAGCTTAACCGACAAACGGCAGCCCCAGCATTTT	CASSLTDKRQPQHF
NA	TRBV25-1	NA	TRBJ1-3	TGTGCCAGCCGAGAAGCGGGGAGCTCTGGAAACACCATATATTTT	CASREAGSSGNTIYF
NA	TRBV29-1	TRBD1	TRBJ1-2	TGCAGCACGACACGGACAGGGGATGACTATGGCTACACCTTC	CSTTRTGDDYGYTF
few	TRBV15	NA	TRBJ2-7	TGTGCCACCAGCAGAGACCTGTCGGCGTACCACTACGAGCAGTACTTC	CATSRDLSAYHYEQYF
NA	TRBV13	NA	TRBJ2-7	TGTGCCAGCAGCTTATCGCTTTCCTCCTACGAGCAGTACTTC	CASSLSLSSYEQYF
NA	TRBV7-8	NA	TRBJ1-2	TGTGCCAGCAATCCTACAGGCAACTATGGCTACACCTTC	CASNPTGNYGYTF
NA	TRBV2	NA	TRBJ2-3	TGTGCCAGCAGCTTGGACAATAATACGCAGTATTTT	CASSLDNNTQYF
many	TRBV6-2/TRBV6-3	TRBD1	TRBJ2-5	TGTGCCAGCAGCCTTCAGGGGGTAGAGACCCAGTACTTC	CASSLQGVETQYF
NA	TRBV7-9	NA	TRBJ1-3	TGTGCCAGCAGCTTAGCGGGGGGAACTGGAAACACCATATATTTT	CASSLAGGTGNTIYF
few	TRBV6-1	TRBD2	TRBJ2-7	TGTGCCACCCTCCCAGTGCGGGGGAGCTCCTACGAGCAGTACTTC	CATLPVRGSSYEQYF
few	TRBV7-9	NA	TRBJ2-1	TGTGCCAGCAGCTACCGGGACGAGGCCTACAATGAGCAGTTCTTC	CASSYRDEAYNEQFF
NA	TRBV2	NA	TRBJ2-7	TGTGCCAGCAGTTATCTCCAGAGGGGACACGAGCAGTACTTC	CASSYLQRGHEQYF
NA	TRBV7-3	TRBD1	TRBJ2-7	TGTGCCGGCGACGGGACAGCAGGCCCTGATGAGCAGTACTTC	CAGDGTAGPDEQYF
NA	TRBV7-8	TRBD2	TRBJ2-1	TGTGCCAGCAGCTCCCGAGACCCGGGACTAGCGGGGAGCTACAATGAGCAGTTCTTC	CASSSRDPGLAGSYNEQFF
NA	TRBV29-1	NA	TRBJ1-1	TGCAGCGTTGTTCTGGGCACTGAAGCTTTCTTT	CSVVLGTEAFF
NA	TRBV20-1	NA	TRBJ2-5	TGCAGTGCTAGAGAGGACGGAACGGGTCCGGATCTTGAGACCCAGTACTTC	CSAREDGTGPDLETQYF
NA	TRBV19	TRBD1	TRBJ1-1	TGTGCCAGTAGTATAGATCGGGACAGTGAAGCTTTCTTT	CASSIDRDSEAFF
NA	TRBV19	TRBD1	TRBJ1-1	TGTGCCAGTAGGCAGGGGGATACGACCACTGAAGCTTTCTTT	CASRQGDTTTEAFF
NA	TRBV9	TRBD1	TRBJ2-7	TGTGCCAGCAGCGTGGGGGGACAGGGGGCCATCGAGCAGTACTTC	CASSVGGQGAIEQYF
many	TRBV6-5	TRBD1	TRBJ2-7	TGTGCCAGCAGTCGTACCGGGACAGGGTATCTTTTTTACGAGCAGTACTTC	CASSRTGTGYLFYEQYF
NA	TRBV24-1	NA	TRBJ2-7	TGTGCCACCAGTGATCCGCTGACAGCCCATGCCTACGAGCAGTACTTC	CATSDPLTAHAYEQYF
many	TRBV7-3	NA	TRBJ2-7	TGTGCCAGCAGCCCGGGCAGGGGACACTACGAGCAGTACTTC	CASSPGRGHYEQYF
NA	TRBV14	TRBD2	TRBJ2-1	TGTGCCAGCAGCCATATCGGGACTACGAACTACAATGAGCAGTTCTTC	CASSHIGTTNYNEQFF
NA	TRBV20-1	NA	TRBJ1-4	TGCAGTTCCCAGAGACTTAATGAAAAACTGTTTTTT	CSSQRLNEKLFF
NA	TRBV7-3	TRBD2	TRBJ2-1	TGTGCCAGCAGCTTTTATCCCTCACTAGCGGGGTTGGGCAATGAGCAGTCCTTC	CASSFYPSLAGLGNEQSF
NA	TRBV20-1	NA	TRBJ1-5	TGCAGTGCTGATGTCAGCTCTAATCAGCCCCAGCATTTT	CSADVSSNQPQHF
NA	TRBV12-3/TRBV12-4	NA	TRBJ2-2	TGTGCCAGCAGGGCCCGGGGACGGGTCACCGGGGAGCTGTTTTTT	CASRARGRVTGELFF
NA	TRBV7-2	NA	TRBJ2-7	TGTGCCAGCAGGTCCGGGATGTCCTACGAGCAGTACTTC	CASRSGMSYEQYF
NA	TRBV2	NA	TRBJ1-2	TGTGCCAGCAGTGACCCCACTTATGGACGGTTAGCAGAAGGCTACACCTTC	CASSDPTYGRLAEGYTF
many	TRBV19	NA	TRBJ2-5	TGTGCCAGTAGTCTCCGGGACACTTACCAAGAGACCCAGTACTTC	CASSLRDTYQETQYF
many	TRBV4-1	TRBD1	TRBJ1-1	TGCGCCAGCAGCCCGCAGGGACAGGGGAGCACTGAAGCTTTCTTT	CASSPQGQGSTEAFF
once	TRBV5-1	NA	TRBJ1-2	TGCGCCAGCAGCTACACAGGGCCTGGCTACACCTTC	CASSYTGPGYTF
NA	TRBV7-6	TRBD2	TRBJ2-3	TGTGCCAGCAGCCTCTGGGGACTAGCGGGGCAGGAGAGCACAGATACGCAGTATTTT	CASSLWGLAGQESTDTQYF
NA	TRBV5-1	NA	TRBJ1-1	TGCGCCAGCAGCGAACGACAGACGAGGAACACTGAAGCTTTCTTT	CASSERQTRNTEAFF
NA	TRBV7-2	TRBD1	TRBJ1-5	TGTGCCAGCAGCTCAGCAGGGGGTTGGGACAATCAGCCCCAGCATTTT	CASSSAGGWDNQPQHF
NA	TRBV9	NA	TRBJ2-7	TGTGCCAGCAGCCAATCGCCAGGGACGGAGCAGTGCTTC	CASSQSPGTEQCF
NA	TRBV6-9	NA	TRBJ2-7	TGTGCCAGCAGTTTCCCCCTCTGGGACATGGGCACTTACGAGCAGTACTTC	CASSFPLWDMGTYEQYF
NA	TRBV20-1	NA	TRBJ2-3	TGCAGTGCTCCCTTTGAATCAGATACGCTGTATTTT	CSAPFESDTLYF
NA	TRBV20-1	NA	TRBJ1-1	TGCAGTGCTACAATAGACATATCCACTGAAGCTTTCTTT	CSATIDISTEAFF
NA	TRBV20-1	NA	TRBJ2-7	TGCAGTGCTAGTGACAACTCCGGGGGCCGAACCTACGAGCAGTACTTC	CSASDNSGGRTYEQYF
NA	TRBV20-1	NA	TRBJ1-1	TGCAGTGCTAGATCAGGGCGTGGGAACACTGAAGCTTTCTTT	CSARSGRGNTEAFF
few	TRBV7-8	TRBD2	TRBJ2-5	TGTGCCAGCAGCTCGGGACTAGCGGGGGGCGAGCAAGAGACCCAGTACTTC	CASSSGLAGGEQETQYF
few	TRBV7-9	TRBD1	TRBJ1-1	TGTGCCAGCAGCTCAAATCGACAGGGGTGGGTGTCGACTGAAGCTTTCTTT	CASSSNRQGWVSTEAFF